This TCR beta chain was sequenced in a study of low-dose radiotherapy and immunotherapy resistance in tumors. TRAV- and TRBV-specific primers primed first-strand cDNA, covering alpha and beta chains. It was with a constant-region primer and a V-primer adapter that TCRs were amplified over 20 PCR cycles. TCRdb reprocessed the reads with MiXCR, giving one entry per CDR3 protein. The table lists about 16,000 distinct CDR3 sequences, 70% of them singletons. The germline V and J ends were trimmed by 5 bases and 3 bases, with 13 bases remaining between them. Germline CDR1 reads DFQATT; CDR2 reads SNEGSKA (reference sequence). The CDR3 extends over 14 amino acids.

The J gene is TRBJ2-2, the V gene TRBV20-1, with D perhaps being TRBD1 or TRBD2 (5 bases each). The clonotype was recovered from a human donor with advanced metastatic prostate, ovarian, gallbladder or colorectal cancer (not recorded which). This table probably holds off-target reads from a library built for another chain. The CDR3 DNA sequence: TGCAGTGCTGAGGGGCATATAGACACCGGGGAGCTGTTTTTT. Its protein is CSAEGHIDTGELFF.